This T cell receptor (beta chain) was sequenced for a study of control samples from healthy donors and cancer patients. Sequencing used immunoSEQ multiplex PCR; TCRdb keeps in-frame clones, though not all of them. The profile shows tens of thousands of clones, 80% to 95% of them singletons. This sequence originates from a woman in her 40s with lung cancer. Specimen: PBMCs.

The CDR3, as DNA: TGTGCCAGCAGTGCCCAAACAGGGACTACCTATAATTCACCCCTCCACTTT. Its translation is CASSAQTGTTYNSPLHF. The chain joins TRBV6-1 to TRBJ1-6, with D perhaps matching TRBD1 (6 bases). Per the germline V gene, CDR1 is MNHNS and CDR2 is SASEGT. V lost 4 bases and J lost 2, with 15 bases in between. This CDR3 is 17 amino acids long.